This T cell receptor beta chain is from a study of beta chain features in type 1 diabetes. Study as a whole: When patients were set against healthy donors, age, gender and cell yields were similar. Findings and limits, study-wide: Healthy donors had naive, central memory and Treg TCRB repertoires that appeared less similar than those seen among patients. Among type 1 diabetes patients, VDJ junctions had fewer insertions and more deletions.

In its sample, this clone was seen a few times. Its antigen is not known. The investigators reverse transcribed all of the isolated RNA, so they sequenced expressed TCRB transcripts. Data came from immunoSEQ multiplex PCR; TCRdb stores just in-frame clones and leaves some out. The table has about 410,000 clones, more than 11% seen once. The CDR3 has 14 residues. The V gene's germline CDR1 is MNHEY and CDR2 SMNVEV (reference sequence). Trimming shortened V by 5 bases and J by 4 bases, and 14 bases separated the two germline ends. The chain combines TRBV27 with TRBJ1-2, with no clear D. The receptor's source is a man in his thirties or forties in good health. Input material: naive CD4+ T cells from blood. CDR3 in DNA: TGTGCCAGCAGTCCGCTGCCCCGGAGCTATGGCTACACCTTC. Amino acids: CASSPLPRSYGYTF.